This T cell receptor beta chain is from a study of blood T cells in healthy people across ages. The second PCR ran about 6 to 12 cycles with a sample-barcoded 5' primer and J-beta primers. TCRdb re-derived calls from the 5' RACE reads in MiXCR, one entry per CDR3 protein. This sample has around 1,500,000 distinct CDR3 sequences, with approximately 38% found just once. V trimming: 8 bases; J trimming: 7 bases; junction bases outside the gene matches: 4. Germline CDR1 and CDR2: SQVTM and ANQGSEA. CDR3 length: 11 amino acids. There are a few counts of this clonotype. The antigen is unknown. Total RNA extraction produced at least 6 micrograms (per sample) for the study. Overall study results and limits: It was the long-lived donors that had more naive CD4+ cells and higher diversity than aged donors.

The sample was blood. The V and J genes are TRBV29-1 and TRBJ2-7, with 11 bases lining up with TRBD1. The source of this sequence is a young woman in good health. Here the CDR3 DNA reads TGCAGCTCAGGGACAGGGGGTGAGCAGTACTTC. This sequence encodes CSSGTGGEQYF.